Here is one TCR beta chain with its context. Its antigen is still unknown. Patients with chemo-refractory metastatic non-small-cell lung cancer received focal radiation plus CTLA-4 blockade with ipilimumab. Sequenced by immunoSEQ multiplex PCR; TCRdb stores in-frame clones only, minus some. Here the sample spans about 72,000 clones, about 85% being singletons. The data are from a study of radiotherapy plus CTLA-4 blockade in lung cancer. General study results and limits: Early shifts in blood T cell clones, with interferon-beta, reportedly predicted response best.

The CDR3 contains 16 residues. CDR1 and CDR2 (germline): SGHRS, YFSETQ. The junction had 5 bases not matched to a gene; V was cut back by 2 bases and J by 0 bases. This chain joins TRBV5-1 and TRBJ2-1; 7 positions match TRBD1. The receptor was isolated from a human donor with non-small cell lung cancer who had a partial response to radiotherapy plus ipilimumab. The input for sequencing was peripheral blood, taken from a patient treated with radiotherapy plus ipilimumab. CDR3 DNA sequence: TGCGCCAGCAGCTTACTGACAGGGAGCTCCTACAATGAGCAGTTCTTC. It specifies CASSLLTGSSYNEQFF.